This T cell receptor beta chain was found in a study of cytomegalovirus exposure and HLA in healthy donors. Germline values: CDR1 MNHEY, CDR2 SVGAGI. The CDR3 has 15 amino acids. V lost 0 bases and J 1 base, leaving 9 bases between the germline ends. Points from the study as a whole: Most TCR sequences showed up rarely, but some public TCRs showed up in many donors. A later analysis found that most CMV-associated TCR beta chains appeared HLA-restricted. Later work found that TCR association rates differed between HLA loci; DRB1 had the most and HLA-C the fewest.

Regarding this clone: Its antigen is still unknown.

It was with 60 Vbeta and 13 Jbeta primers that the PCR ran. Repertoires were generated with immunoSEQ multiplex PCR, while TCRdb's copy carries only in-frame clones and drops some. Of about 150,000 clones listed, about 80% are singletons. The sample comprised PBMCs. The sequence was collected from a woman aged 45-65 years in good health and CMV-seropositive. The chain joins TRBV6-5 to TRBJ1-2; perhaps TRBD1 as D (5 bases). The CDR3 sequence is CASSYSQGVNYGYTF. Here the CDR3 DNA reads TGTGCCAGCAGTTACTCGCAGGGTGTTAACTATGGCTACACCTTC.